The clone carrying this T cell receptor (beta chain) has a count of ten or more. The CDR3 is made up of 12 amino acids. CDR1 MNHGY and CDR2 SAAAGT come from the germline V gene. Trimming took off 6 bases at V and 7 bases at J, with 13 bases between the two ends. This sample is part of a study of kidney transplant recipient with SARS-CoV-2 infection. TCRdb independently ran MiXCR on the reads; one entry per CDR3 protein. The sample records 250,000 or so distinct CDR3 sequences, around 26% being singletons. Sequences were derived from a blood sample, sampled at baseline and on roughly day 110 from a kidney transplant recipient. The clonotype comes from a male patient aged 25-45 years who had COVID-19 and was a kidney transplant recipient. A share of the T cells may be of graft donor origin. The chain recombines TRBV6-8 with TRBJ2-7; perhaps TRBD1 as D (6 bases). CDR3 sequence: CASRAGEREQYF. CDR3 nucleotide sequence: TGTGCCAGCAGGGCAGGGGAGAGGGAGCAGTACTTC.